The next 18 T cell receptor beta chains were all read from a single sample in a study of blood T cells in healthy people across ages. The authors ran a second PCR of roughly 6 to 12 cycles using a sample-barcoded 5' primer and a J-beta primer mix. TCRdb reanalysed the 5' RACE reads using MiXCR and keeps one entry per CDR3 protein. This table holds approximately 880,000 distinct CDR3 sequences, 48% found once. Source material: blood. These receptors all stem from a man in his thirties or forties in good health.

The chain joins TRBV2 to TRBJ1-4; no definite D call. From germline, CDR1 is SNHLY and CDR2 FYNNEI. V lost 4 bases and J lost 2, with 8 bases in between. CDR3 length: 14 amino acids. The CDR3 region is CASSGPATNEKLFF. In DNA form, the CDR3 reads TGTGCCAGCAGTGGGCCGGCGACTAATGAAAAACTGTTTTTT.

The genes are TRBV7-9 and TRBJ2-7; TRBD1 aligns across 8 bases. After removal of 8 bases from V and 2 bases from J, the junction contained 5 bases not matched to a gene. The germline V gene has CDR1 SEHNR and CDR2 FQNEAQ (reference sequence). The CDR3 extends over 13 amino acids. DNA of the CDR3: TGTGCCAGCGGGACAGGCGGCCCCTACGAGCAGTACTTC. Translation gives CASGTGGPYEQYF.

The chain has TRBV20-1 and TRBJ2-3; D not certain. The CDR3 covers 16 residues. The ends were cut back, 6 bases at V and 0 bases at J, with 19 bases in the middle. The germline V gene has CDR1 DFQATT and CDR2 SNEGSKA (reference sequence). The CDR3 region has the DNA TGCAGTGCCAGCCTTTATAGTGTTTCTAGCACAGATACGCAGTATTTT. As protein: CSASLYSVSSTDTQYF.

The chain is built from TRBV6-2 or TRBV6-3 and TRBJ1-5, with TRBD1 as a possible D gene (6 bases). The V gene's germline CDR1 is MNHEY and CDR2 SVGEGT. The length of the CDR3 is 15 residues. Trimming removed 4 bases from V and 2 bases from J, with 12 bases in between. In nucleotides, the CDR3 is TGTGCCAGCAGTTCGCTGACAGGACGCAATCAGCCCCAGCATTTT. Translated: CASSSLTGRNQPQHF.

In its sample, this clonotype was seen a few times. This rearrangement joins TRBV3-1 to TRBJ2-3; no reliable D call. This CDR3 contains 13 residues. V lost 0 bases to trimming and J lost 6 bases, with 7 bases between them. In germline, CDR1 is LGHDT, CDR2 YNNKEL (reference sequence). Here the CDR3 reads CASSQEFPDTQYF. DNA for the CDR3: TGTGCCAGCAGCCAAGAATTTCCCGATACGCAGTATTTT.

This chain connects TRBV12-5 to TRBJ2-5; D is uncertain. V was pared by 5 bases and J by 1 base, with 11 bases between. CDR3 length equals 14 residues. In germline, CDR1 is LGHNT, CDR2 FRNRAP. CDR3 loop: CASGVQGRQETQYF. CDR3 bases: TGTGCTAGTGGTGTACAAGGACGCCAAGAGACCCAGTACTTC.

V gene TRBV28 combines with J gene TRBJ1-2; 8 bases match TRBD1. Germline loops: CDR1 MDHEN, CDR2 SYDVKM. The CDR3 covers 14 residues. The trim removed 2 bases at V and 6 bases at J, leaving 5 bases unmatched. For the CDR3, the DNA is TGTGCCAGCAGTTTACTCACAGGGGGTAATGGCTACACCTTC. Protein: CASSLLTGGNGYTF.

V gene TRBV27 combines with J gene TRBJ2-3, with D tentatively TRBD1 (6 bases). Trimming pared 5 bases from V and 6 bases from J, leaving 15 bases between. This CDR3 contains 14 residues. Germline values: CDR1 MNHEY, CDR2 SMNVEV (reference sequence). The CDR3 sequence: CASSPQDRLDTQYF. In nucleotides, the CDR3 is TGTGCCAGCAGTCCACAGGACAGACTGGATACGCAGTATTTT.

V usage is TRBV27 and J usage is TRBJ2-5; the D gene is possibly TRBD1 (6 bases). Trimming removed 3 bases at V and 2 bases at J, with 13 bases between. In germline, CDR1 is MNHEY, CDR2 SMNVEV (reference sequence). This CDR3 spans 15 amino acids. The CDR3 sequence is CASSFMGAGQETQYF. CDR3 sequence (DNA): TGTGCCAGCAGTTTCATGGGGGCAGGGCAAGAGACCCAGTACTTC.

This clonotype has only a few counts. The chain employs TRBV5-1 and TRBJ2-3; TRBD2 might be the D (6 bases). V was shortened by 4 bases and J by 1 base, with 13 bases between the two germline ends. Germline lookup yields CDR1 SGHRS and CDR2 YFSETQ. This CDR3 spans 15 amino acids. The CDR3 sequence: CASSTQWGGTDTQYF. Written as DNA, the CDR3 is TGCGCCAGCAGCACCCAGTGGGGGGGCACAGATACGCAGTATTTT.

The rearrangement joins TRBV4-2 to TRBJ1-5, with D maybe TRBD1 (5 bases). The V end lost 3 bases, the J end lost 2 bases, and 11 bases lay between the germline ends. Germline V gene sequence: CDR1 LGHNA, CDR2 YNFKEQ. The CDR3 covers 15 residues. The chain's CDR3 is CASSQSPGGNQPQHF. The CDR3 coding sequence is TGTGCCAGCAGCCAGAGCCCGGGGGGCAATCAGCCCCAGCATTTT.

This clonotype counts as medium-sized. This chain joins TRBV4-3 and TRBJ1-2; tentatively, D is TRBD1 (6 bases). This CDR3 has 17 amino acids. The germline V gene has CDR1 LGHNA and CDR2 YSLEER. Trimming removed 1 base at V and 0 bases at J, with 15 bases between. Written as DNA, the CDR3 is TGCGCCAGCAGCCAAGTTGACAGTAGGGGGGCTAACTATGGCTACACCTTC. Translation gives CASSQVDSRGANYGYTF.

This chain links TRBV20-1 with TRBJ2-7; D possibly matches TRBD1 or TRBD2 (6 bases each). With 0 bases removed from V and 6 bases from J, the gap between germline ends came to 12 bases. Germline V lookup: CDR1 DFQATT, CDR2 SNEGSKA (reference sequence). This CDR3 has 13 amino acids. CDR3 residues: CSAREPGAVEQYF. The CDR3 DNA follows: TGCAGTGCTAGAGAGCCGGGGGCGGTCGAGCAGTACTTC.

The chain combines TRBV11-1 with TRBJ1-1; D is possibly TRBD1 (5 bases). The germline CDR1 and CDR2 sequences are SGHAT and FQDESV (reference sequence). The CDR3 loop spans 13 amino acids. Trimming took off 0 bases at V and 7 bases at J, with 9 bases between the two ends. CDR3 residues: CASSLAGTDEAFF. CDR3 DNA: TGTGCCAGCAGCTTAGCCGGGACCGATGAAGCTTTCTTT.

The chain links TRBV12-3 or TRBV12-4 to TRBJ1-1; no firm D call. The CDR3 loop spans 12 amino acids. Trimming took off 3 bases at V and 5 bases at J, with 7 bases between the two ends. The CDR3 loop is CASSFPRTEAFF. DNA of the CDR3: TGTGCCAGCAGTTTTCCGAGGACTGAAGCTTTCTTT.

Concerning this clonotype itself: A much larger clone differs from this one at a single base, so this may be a read error. The V call is TRBV11-2, the J call TRBJ2-1, with D perhaps TRBD2 (7 bases). Gene TRBJ2-7 matches the end of the DNA better, so the J call may be wrong. The CDR3 runs to 17 residues. Germline V gives CDR1 SGHAT, CDR2 FQNNGV. The CDR3 here is CASSSSGGGSSYNEQYF. The CDR3, as DNA: TGTGCCAGCAGCAGTTCCGGGGGCGGGAGCTCCTACAATGAGCAGTACTTC.

This chain connects TRBV5-1 to TRBJ2-7, with D perhaps matching TRBD1 (6 bases). The germline V gene encodes CDR1 SGHRS and CDR2 YFSETQ. Between the trimmed V and J ends, which lost 2 bases and 10 bases, there was a span of 13 bases. The CDR3 is made up of 12 amino acids. Here the CDR3 reads CASSFDRPPQYF. CDR3 DNA: TGCGCCAGCAGCTTCGACAGGCCCCCCCAGTACTTC. Full variable domain (outside the CDR3, taken from reference TRBV5-1 and TRBJ2-7): KAGVTQTPRYLIKTRGQQVTLSCSPISGHRSVSWYQQTPGQGLQFLFEYFSETQRNKGNFPGRFSGRQFSNSRSEMNVSTLELGDSALYLCASSFDRPPQYFGPGTRLTVT.

The chain couples TRBV9 to TRBJ1-1; 11 bases match TRBD1. V trimming: 3 bases; J trimming: 3 bases; junction bases outside the gene matches: 7. Germline lookup yields CDR1 SGDLS and CDR2 YYNGEE. The CDR3 is 16 residues long. CDR3 protein: CASSADGQGAYTEAFF. In nucleotides, the CDR3 is TGTGCCAGCAGCGCTGACGGACAGGGGGCGTACACTGAAGCTTTCTTT. Complete variable domain (other parts from reference TRBV9 and TRBJ1-1): DSGVTQTPKHLITATGQRVTLRCSPRSGDLSVYWYQQSLDQGLQFLIQYYNGEERAKGNILERFSAQQFPDLHSELNLSSLELGDSALYFCASSADGQGAYTEAFFGQGTRLTVV.